This TCR beta chain was sequenced during a study of blood T cell repertoires in COVID-19. CDR3 length: 13 amino acids. V trimming: 7 bases; J trimming: 4 bases; junction bases outside the gene matches: 6. Germline loops: CDR1 LGHDT, CDR2 YNNKEL (reference sequence). Profiled with immunoSEQ multiplex PCR; TCRdb holds only in-frame clones, not every one. The sample holds around 75,000 clones; around 74% are singletons and the top ten take about 5%. The chain employs TRBV3-1 (or the pseudogene TRBV3-2) and TRBJ2-5; 7 bases agree with TRBD1. Sequencing used peripheral blood. This TCR was sampled from a woman older than 75 with active or convalescent COVID-19. The CDR3 region is CASNNRGSETQYF. In nucleotides, the CDR3 is TGTGCCAGCAACAACAGGGGATCAGAGACCCAGTACTTC.